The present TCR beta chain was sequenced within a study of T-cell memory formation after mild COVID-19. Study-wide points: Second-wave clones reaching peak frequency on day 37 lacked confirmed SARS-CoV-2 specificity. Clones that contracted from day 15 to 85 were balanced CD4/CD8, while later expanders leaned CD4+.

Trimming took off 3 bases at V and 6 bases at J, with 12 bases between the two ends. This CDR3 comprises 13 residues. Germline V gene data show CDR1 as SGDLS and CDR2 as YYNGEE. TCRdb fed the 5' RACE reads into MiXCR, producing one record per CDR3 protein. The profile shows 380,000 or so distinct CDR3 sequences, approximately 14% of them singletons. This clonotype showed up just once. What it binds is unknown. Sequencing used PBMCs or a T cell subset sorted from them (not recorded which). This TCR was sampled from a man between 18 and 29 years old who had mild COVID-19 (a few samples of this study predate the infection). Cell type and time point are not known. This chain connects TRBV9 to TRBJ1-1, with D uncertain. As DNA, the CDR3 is TGTGCCAGCAGCGCCACTTCCAACCCTGAAGCTTTCTTT. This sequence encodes CASSATSNPEAFF.